This T cell receptor beta chain was recovered during a study of blood T cell repertoires in COVID-19 (dated by TCRdb to the early 2020s). In terms of the full investigation: The collaborator samples originated in the United States, Italy and Spain and spanned the acute and convalescent phases of COVID-19. The sample metadata nearly always contained a de-identified subject ID, COVID-19 status, age in years and sex. The material from the prospective study consisted of cDNA or gDNA derived from T cells, B-cell-depleted T cells, or PBMCs. The repertoires were released in a freely available public database intended as a resource for research on the immune response to SARS-CoV-2. Where available, HLA class I and class II types were taken from metadata supplied by the sample provider and were not determined by assay-based typing. Samples came from the ongoing ImmuneRACE study (first 160 participants) plus 1,254 subjects from 6 global collaborators. Deeply sampled blood TCRbeta repertoires from subjects exposed to, actively infected with, or recovered from COVID-19 were included in the dataset.

Summary of the overall study and its limitations: The quantity of clinical and demographic metadata differed by source and by participant and was supplied without curation.

A word on this clone: This clone's antigen is unknown. Base qualities are missing; no much larger clone stands one base away.

The germline V gene gives CDR1 as MDHEN and CDR2 as SYDVKM. Germline trimming amounts to 6 bases on V and 8 bases on J, with 9 as the count of junction bases outside the gene matches. The CDR3 goes from the cysteine to the phenylalanine over 13 residues. Just CDR3 DNA is preserved here, 39 bases in frame from base 1. The immunoSEQ Assay, a bias-controlled multiplex PCR, was used to amplify TCRbeta CDR3 regions from genomic DNA. On the authors' methods: Nucleated cell counts per sample were estimated from amplification of reference gene primers within the assay. To quantify the absolute abundance of each unique TCRbeta CDR3 rearrangement, sequence reads were collapsed and filtered. For each sample, productive Simpson clonality was calculated as the square root of Simpson's diversity index over productive rearrangements. The source is immuneACCESS, and TCRdb retained only in-frame sequences with V and J called. Part of the clones is not carried over; for the studies checked, unresolved V genes explain less than half of this, and the remainder is unexplained. Clonal size and the V and J genes are those of that table, whereas D and trimming came from the DNA. A total of some 400,000 clones appear in this sample, roughly 90% of them only once. Approximately 1.5% of the sample is in the top ten clones.

Enrolling through a virtual design, the prospective study's participants ranged in age from roughly 18 to 95 years and lived across roughly 23 United States geographic areas. To assign participants to cohorts, the prospective study relied on clinical history that participants themselves reported in a screening survey and a study questionnaire. ImmuneRACE Cohort 3 recovered participants were defined by two consecutive negative NP/OP PCR tests, healthcare professional clearance, or symptom resolution. Each participant in the prospective study had whole blood, serum and a nasopharyngeal or oropharyngeal swab collected by mobile phlebotomists. Over a roughly two-month period, participants in the prospective study had the option of providing additional blood draws and questionnaires. Prospective study blood samples were shipped either frozen or at room temperature before DNA extraction.

The chain links TRBV28 with TRBJ1-2; 7 bases in between match TRBD1. The sequencing input was PBMCs or T cells enriched from blood (not recorded which). The sequence was collected from a woman in her 30s who had recovered from COVID-19. The DNA reads as follows: TGTGCCAGCAGCCTTGAGGGGGCGCGGGGCTACACCTTC. Its protein reads: CASSLEGARGYTF.